These 5 T cell receptor beta chains were sequenced from one sample in a study of TIL therapy for anti-PD-1-resistant metastatic lung cancer. Documented time point: pre-treatment sample, taken before nivolumab and TIL therapy. Tumor tissue came from excised metastases, mostly pleural nodules or supraclavicular lymph nodes. The immunoSEQ assay was v3. TCRdb's table, derived via immunoSEQ multiplex PCR, lists solely in-frame clones and lacks some. The sample shows 95,000 or so clones, 50% to 70% of them seen only once. The source material was tumor tissue, sampled at baseline. These receptors originate from a person between 30 and 80 years old with non-small cell lung cancer.

The V gene is TRBV6-5, the J gene TRBJ2-5; the match to TRBD2 covers 7 bases. Germline V CDR1 and CDR2: MNHEY, SVGAGI. The junction had 4 bases not matched to a gene; V was cut back by 0 bases and J by 3 bases. This CDR3 comprises 15 residues. Here the CDR3 DNA reads TGTGCCAGCAGTTACTCGACGGGGGGAAAAGAGACCCAGTACTTC. It translates to CASSYSTGGKETQYF.

The chain carries TRBV12-3 or TRBV12-4 and TRBJ1-1, with D uncertain. V was trimmed by 7 bases and J by 5 bases, leaving 14 bases between them. The CDR3 is 13 amino acids. The CDR3 spells CASTLGRTTEAFF. CDR3 DNA sequence: TGTGCCAGCACTTTGGGGAGAACGACTGAAGCTTTCTTT.

This clone showed up just a few times. The chain joins TRBV7-3 to TRBJ1-1; TRBD1 is a possible D gene (5 bases). V was shortened by 2 bases and J by 11 bases, with 12 bases between the two germline ends. The CDR3 sequence is 12 residues long. In germline, CDR1 is SGHTA, CDR2 FQGTGA. The CDR3 region is CASSLEGREAFF. The CDR3 coding sequence is TGTGCCAGCAGCTTAGAAGGCAGGGAGGCTTTCTTT.

V gene TRBV24-1 combines with J gene TRBJ2-7; D is ambiguous. Germline V gene sequence: CDR1 KGHDR, CDR2 SFDVKD. This CDR3 is 14 amino acids long. Trimming cost V 4 bases and J 0 bases, with 9 bases left between them. The CDR3 DNA reads TGTGCCACCAGTGAAGGACGAAACTCCTACGAGCAGTACTTC. As protein: CATSEGRNSYEQYF.

The V call is TRBV7-8, the J call TRBJ2-3; 10 bases agree with TRBD1. The germline gives CDR1 SGHVS, CDR2 FQNEAQ. Germline trimming cut 6 bases from V and 1 base from J; bases unmatched to any gene: 7. The CDR3 totals 16 residues. Written as DNA, the CDR3 is TGTGCCAGCAGAAGGGTGGGGACAGGGGGCACAGATACGCAGTATTTT. Amino acid sequence: CASRRVGTGGTDTQYF.